This T cell receptor (beta chain) was identified during a study of monozygotic twins with inflammatory bowel disease. CDR3 length equals 15 residues. Per the germline V gene, CDR1 is MGHRA and CDR2 is YSYEKL. Study-level results: IBD patients, compared with healthy twins, shared fewer clonotypes with others (especially with disease activity).

Reprocessing the 5' RACE reads, TCRdb reports a single entry for every CDR3 protein and omits DNA. The sample's table shows 300,000 to 400,000 distinct CDR3 sequences. Turning to this clonotype: Its antigen remains unknown.

The source is a human donor with ulcerative colitis or Crohn's disease, or a healthy co-twin of an affected twin (not recorded which). V gene TRBV4-1 combines with J gene TRBJ1-1; TCRdb's D call, TRBD1, is unchecked because there is no DNA. Specimen: blood. Here the CDR3 reads CASSHPGQGVTEAFF.